Following are 9 T cell receptor beta chains from one sample sequenced in a study of response to subunit inactivated influenza vaccine. TCRdb re-derived calls from the RT-PCR reads in MiXCR, one entry per CDR3 protein. The table has 550,000 to 800,000 distinct CDR3 sequences, 15% to 18% seen once. Sequencing was performed on PBMCs from blood, taken 12 days after vaccination. These receptors were taken from a man in his fifties or sixties who received an inactivated influenza vaccine.

The CDR3 sequence is CASSYVAGSNTGELFF. As DNA, the CDR3 is TGTGCCAGCAGTTACGTGGCAGGGTCGAACACCGGGGAGCTGTTTTTT. This sequence joins TRBV27 and TRBJ2-2; perhaps TRBD1 as D (5 bases). Trimming pared 4 bases from V and 0 bases from J, leaving 12 bases between. Germline CDR1 is MNHEY and CDR2 is SMNVEV (reference sequence). The CDR3 loop spans 16 amino acids.

This clonotype has at least ten counts. V is TRBV5-1 and J is TRBJ1-1; D may be TRBD1 (6 bases). Germline CDR1 SGHRS, CDR2 YFSETQ. The length of the CDR3 is 15 residues. V lost 3 bases to trimming and J lost 1 base, with 13 bases between them. The chain's CDR3 is CASSSSGTTNTEAFF. CDR3 bases: TGCGCCAGCAGCTCTTCCGGGACAACGAACACTGAAGCTTTCTTT.

This clonotype was recorded many times. This rearrangement joins TRBV28 to TRBJ1-6, with TRBD1 as a possible D gene (5 bases). The germline gives CDR1 MDHEN, CDR2 SYDVKM. V was clipped by 3 bases and J by 6 bases, with 9 bases between them. CDR3 length: 14 amino acids. CDR3 nucleotide sequence: TGTGCCAGCAGTTTGAGTCAGGGTAATTCACCCCTCCACTTT. Translating gives CASSLSQGNSPLHF.

The V gene is TRBV4-3, the J gene TRBJ2-1; the D gene is possibly TRBD1 (5 bases). This CDR3 contains 11 residues. Germline V CDR1 and CDR2: LGHNA, YSLEER. Trimming left V 8 bases short and J 7 bases short, with 9 bases between. The CDR3 DNA follows: TGCGCCAGCGGCAAGGGGAATGAGCAGTTCTTC. It translates to CASGKGNEQFF.

The rearrangement uses TRBV3-1 and TRBJ2-1; the match to TRBD2 covers 12 bases. V lost 6 bases and J lost 10; bases outside the gene matches: 7. This CDR3 is 14 amino acids long. Germline V lookup: CDR1 LGHDT, CDR2 YNNKEL (reference sequence). The CDR3 region is CASRTSGGHREQFF. DNA for the CDR3: TGTGCCAGCAGAACTAGCGGGGGGCATCGGGAGCAGTTCTTC.

CDR3 nucleotide sequence: TGTGCCAGCAGTAGGGGTTTGGGGGGCACAGATACGCAGTATTTT. Protein: CASSRGLGGTDTQYF. This rearrangement joins TRBV27 to TRBJ2-3; D tentatively fits TRBD1 or TRBD2 (5 bases each). The CDR3 covers 15 residues. Germline CDR1 is MNHEY and CDR2 is SMNVEV (reference sequence). Trimming pared 5 bases from V and 1 base from J, leaving 13 bases between.

The CDR3 loop is CASSPLFSQPQHF. As DNA, the CDR3 is TGTGCCAGCAGTCCTTTGTTCTCTCAGCCCCAGCATTTT. V gene TRBV6-1 combines with J gene TRBJ1-5; D not resolved. CDR1 is MNHNS and CDR2 is SASEGT in the germline V gene. Deletions cut 5 bases from V and 6 bases from J, with 11 bases between. The CDR3 has 13 amino acids.

This clonotype was counted many times. The rearrangement links TRBV4-3 to TRBJ1-5; D is unresolved. V was clipped by 1 base and J by 0 bases, with 13 bases between them. This CDR3 region has 17 residues. CDR1 is LGHNA and CDR2 is YSLEER in the germline V gene. This chain's CDR3 is CASSQAHGVYSNQPQHF. CDR3 sequence (DNA): TGCGCCAGCAGCCAAGCCCACGGGGTATATAGCAATCAGCCCCAGCATTTT.

This clonotype was seen just once. This chain links TRBV30 with TRBJ1-1; D not resolved. Germline CDR1 is GTSNPN and CDR2 is SVGIG (reference sequence). V was shortened by 0 bases and J by 1 base, with 9 bases between the two germline ends. There are 14 residues in the CDR3. The CDR3 region is CAWSVEGWNTEAFF. CDR3 coding DNA: TGTGCCTGGAGTGTGGAGGGATGGAACACTGAAGCTTTCTTT.